What follows are 27 T cell receptor beta chains derived from one specimen sequenced in a study of T cells in Graves' hyperthyroidism and ophthalmopathy. RNA transcripts yielded amplified TCR beta CDR3 regions. The HTBI primer set drove a first-round RT-PCR of the TCR CDR3. TCRdb redid the calling of the multiplex PCR reads with MiXCR, one entry per CDR3 protein. Among roughly 500,000 distinct CDR3 sequences listed, around a fifth were seen once. The sequencing input was blood. All receptors derive from a woman between 70 and 85 years old with Graves' ophthalmopathy.

This clonotype was seen a handful of times. CDR3 nucleotides: TGTGCCAGCAGCTTGAAGCAGGTCTATGGCTACACCTTC. It is translated as CASSLKQVYGYTF. The chain joins TRBV5-6 to TRBJ1-2; D is unresolved. CDR1 SGHDT and CDR2 YYEEEE come from the germline V gene. The CDR3 consists of 13 residues. The V and J ends lost 1 base and 4 bases respectively, with 8 bases between them.

The CDR3 nucleotides are TGTGCCAGCCTTAAACCCGGGACAGGATACAATGAGCAGTTCTTC. This codes for CASLKPGTGYNEQFF. The V gene is TRBV6-1, the J gene TRBJ2-1, with 8 nucleotides matching TRBD1. The trim removed 8 bases at V and 4 bases at J, leaving 10 bases unmatched. CDR1 is MNHNS, CDR2 SASEGT, per germline. There are 15 residues in the CDR3.

This clonotype was seen a handful of times. V usage is TRBV27 and J usage is TRBJ2-2; D gene unclear. The CDR3 runs 14 residues. V was trimmed by 0 bases and J by 6 bases, leaving 8 bases between them. Germline V lookup: CDR1 MNHEY, CDR2 SMNVEV (reference sequence). CDR3 DNA: TGTGCCAGCAGTTTATCATTGGTCTCCGGGGAGCTGTTTTTT. Translating it yields CASSLSLVSGELFF.

CDR3 residues: CSARDPTGGYEKLFF. The CDR3 bases are TGCAGTGCTAGAGACCCGACAGGGGGCTATGAAAAACTGTTTTTT. J is TRBJ1-4 and V is TRBV20-1, with 10 bases identical to TRBD1. This CDR3 is built from 15 residues. CDR1 and CDR2 from the germline V gene are DFQATT and SNEGSKA (reference sequence). Losses at the gene ends were 0 bases for V and 6 bases for J; bases not matched to a gene: 4.

This clonotype is a singleton in its sample. The chain combines TRBV10-3 with TRBJ2-1, with a tentative D call TRBD1 (6 bases). Looked up from germline, CDR1 is ENHRY and CDR2 is SYGVKD. The CDR3 spans 15 residues. Deletions cut 10 bases from V and 4 bases from J, with 20 bases between. In nucleotides, the CDR3 is TGTGCCAGCGCCCGCTCGGGACAACCATACAATGAGCAGTTCTTC. Protein product: CASARSGQPYNEQFF.

The chain uses TRBV14 and TRBJ2-1, with TRBD1 matching 9 bases. The CDR3 runs 18 residues. Trimming at V came to 1 base and at J to 0 bases, leaving 7 bases not matched to a gene. Looked up from germline, CDR1 is SGHDN and CDR2 is FVKESK. The CDR3 region is CASSQVMGTGTSYNEQFF. The CDR3 DNA is TGTGCCAGCAGCCAAGTGATGGGGACAGGGACCTCCTACAATGAGCAGTTCTTC.

The gene calls are TRBV5-1 and TRBJ1-3; possible D gene TRBD1, 6 bases. Trimming left V 3 bases short and J 0 bases short, with 13 bases between. CDR3 length equals 16 residues. CDR1 SGHRS and CDR2 YFSETQ come from the germline V gene. CDR3: CASSSTGKGSGNTIYF. Here the CDR3 DNA reads TGCGCCAGCAGCTCAACAGGGAAAGGCTCTGGAAACACCATATATTTT.

This chain joins TRBV2 and TRBJ1-5; the match to TRBD1 covers 7 bases. The CDR3 has 15 residues. Trimming at V came to 4 bases and at J to 6 bases, leaving 9 bases not matched to a gene. CDR1 SNHLY and CDR2 FYNNEI come from the germline V gene. CDR3 in DNA: TGTGCCAGCAGTGTCGTGACAGGGCAGGGTCAGCCCCAGCATTTT. Amino acids: CASSVVTGQGQPQHF. The variable domain in full, completed from reference TRBV2 and TRBJ1-5, reads EPEVTQTPSHQVTQMGQEVILRCVPISNHLYFYWYRQILGQKVEFLVSFYNNEISEKSEIFDDQFSVERPDGSNFTLKIRSTKLEDSAMYFCASSVVTGQGQPQHFGDGTRLSIL.

This clonotype was observed at least ten times. A much larger clone differs from this one at a single base, so this may be a read error. The chain has TRBV2 and TRBJ2-3; D is ambiguous. V lost 2 bases to trimming and J lost 2 bases, with 2 bases between them. The CDR3 length is 12 residues. Germline CDR1 reads SNHLY; CDR2 reads FYNNEI. This CDR3 is CASSENTDTQYF. The CDR3 DNA is TGTGCCAGCAGTGAAAACACAGATACGCAGTATTTT.

This clonotype was observed a single time. A read error may explain this, as a much larger clone is one base away. The rearrangement uses TRBV28 and TRBJ2-1; D might be TRBD2 (6 bases). The germline V gene has CDR1 MDHEN and CDR2 SYDVKM. This CDR3 is built from 14 residues. CDR3 region: CASSFLAGPNGQFF. CDR3 nucleotides: TGTGCCAGCAGTTTTTTGGCGGGACCCAATGGGCAGTTCTTC.

V and J are TRBV20-1 and TRBJ2-7, with D possibly being TRBD2 (6 bases). Germline V gene data show CDR1 as DFQATT and CDR2 as SNEGSKA (reference sequence). The CDR3 sequence is 13 residues long. The ends were cut back, 0 bases at V and 2 bases at J, with 8 bases in the middle. Here the CDR3 reads CSAREGGPYEQYF. The CDR3 nucleotides read TGCAGTGCTAGAGAGGGGGGTCCCTACGAGCAGTACTTC.

This clonotype was detected only a few times. This chain links TRBV19 with TRBJ2-7, with 9 positions matching TRBD2. CDR3 length: 15 amino acids. Trimming cost V 2 bases and J 0 bases; bases outside gene matches: 2. Germline values: CDR1 LNHDA, CDR2 SQIVND (reference sequence). The DNA of the CDR3 is TGTGCCAGTAGTATATATAGCGGGAGCTCCTACGAGCAGTACTTC. Residues: CASSIYSGSSYEQYF.

V is TRBV12-3 or TRBV12-4 and J is TRBJ1-5, with D possibly being TRBD1 (6 bases). The CDR3 spans 12 residues. V was trimmed by 7 bases and J by 4 bases, leaving 8 bases between them. CDR3 sequence (DNA): TGTGCCAGCAAGGGGGGGAATCAGCCCCAGCATTTT. As protein: CASKGGNQPQHF.

This clonotype was counted ten times or more. This sequence joins TRBV6-2 or TRBV6-3 and TRBJ2-1, with TRBD1 as a possible D gene (6 bases). This CDR3 spans 17 amino acids. Deletions cut 0 bases from V and 9 bases from J, with 21 bases between. The germline V gene has CDR1 MNHEY and CDR2 SVGEGT. CDR3 DNA sequence: TGTGCCAGCAGTTACTCGAATAGGTTCGAGGGGGTCAGTGAGCAGTTCTTC. As protein: CASSYSNRFEGVSEQFF.

This chain connects TRBV19 to TRBJ1-5; D is perhaps TRBD1 (5 bases). The CDR3 consists of 16 residues. From germline, CDR1 is LNHDA and CDR2 SQIVND (reference sequence). V lost 5 bases and J 1 base, leaving 15 bases between the germline ends. The CDR3 bases are TGTGCCAGTAGTTCTCAGGGACGGGCCAGCAATCAGCCCCAGCATTTT. Residues: CASSSQGRASNQPQHF.

The chain carries TRBV9 and TRBJ2-1, with 13 nucleotides matching TRBD2. The CDR3 is 16 amino acids. The V segment lost 0 bases and the J segment 9 bases; nucleotides outside the gene matches: 6. Germline V CDR1 and CDR2: SGDLS, YYNGEE. CDR3 DNA: TGTGCCAGCAGCGTAGGGACTAGCGGGAGTTCCTTTGAGCAGTTCTTC. This sequence encodes CASSVGTSGSSFEQFF.

This clonotype has at least ten counts. The gene calls are TRBV28 and TRBJ2-1, with a tentative D call TRBD1 (5 bases). Germline CDR1 MDHEN, CDR2 SYDVKM. V gave up 2 bases and J gave up 7 bases, with 18 bases separating them. The CDR3 totals 16 residues. The CDR3 sequence is CASSLPLGLGENEQFF. The CDR3 DNA is TGTGCCAGCAGTTTACCCCTCGGGTTAGGGGAAAATGAGCAGTTCTTC.

The V and J genes are TRBV30 and TRBJ1-5, with D possibly TRBD1 on 6 matching bases. With 4 bases removed from V and 7 bases from J, the gap between germline ends came to 11 bases. Per germline, CDR1 GTSNPN and CDR2 SVGIG (reference sequence). CDR3 length equals 12 residues. CDR3: CAWTRGGQPQHF. The CDR3 DNA sequence: TGTGCCTGGACAAGGGGGGGGCAGCCCCAGCATTTT.

This chain links TRBV5-4 with TRBJ2-4; 10 positions match TRBD1. J lost 8 bases, V lost 2 bases, and 4 bases had no gene match. CDR1 and CDR2 from the germline V gene are SGHNT and YYREEE (reference sequence). The CDR3 is made up of 14 amino acids. As DNA, the CDR3 is TGTGCCAGCAGCTTCGGGACAGGGGAGGACATTCAGTACTTC. It specifies CASSFGTGEDIQYF. Complete variable domain (other parts from reference TRBV5-4 and TRBJ2-4): ETGVTQSPTHLIKTRGQQVTLRCSSQSGHNTVSWYQQALGQGPQFIFQYYREEENGRGNFPPRFSGLQFPNYSSELNVNALELDDSALYLCASSFGTGEDIQYFGAGTRLSVL.

This clonotype appeared a few times. CDR3 bases: TGCGCCAGCAGCTCAGGACTAGCGGGAGTTATTGGGACCGGGGAGCTGTTTTTT. Amino acids: CASSSGLAGVIGTGELFF. This chain connects TRBV5-1 to TRBJ2-2; 13 bases are shared with TRBD2. From germline, CDR1 is SGHRS and CDR2 YFSETQ. The junction had 10 bases not matched to a gene; V was cut back by 3 bases and J by 5 bases. The CDR3 runs 18 residues.

This clonotype occurred a few times. The rearrangement links TRBV10-3 to TRBJ2-5; D call uncertain. This CDR3 region has 11 residues. Trimming removed 2 bases at V and 5 bases at J, with 3 bases between. Germline lookup yields CDR1 ENHRY and CDR2 SYGVKD. The CDR3 DNA reads TGTGCCATCAGTGAGGACGAGACCCAGTACTTC. This sequence encodes CAISEDETQYF.

V usage is TRBV5-1 and J usage is TRBJ2-7; TRBD2 matches 10 bases. Germline V gene data show CDR1 as SGHRS and CDR2 as YFSETQ. The CDR3 spans 16 residues. V gave up 0 bases and J gave up 2 bases; unmatched junction bases: 5. CDR3 sequence reads: CASSLAGTSDAYEQYF. The CDR3 region has the DNA TGCGCCAGCAGCTTGGCTGGGACTAGCGATGCCTACGAGCAGTACTTC.

In this sample, this clonotype turned up a few times. The chain carries TRBV6-2 or TRBV6-3 and TRBJ2-2; TRBD2 aligns across 8 bases. The CDR3 length is 14 residues. Trimming took 6 bases from V and 5 from J; bases not matched to a gene: 5. The germline gives CDR1 MNHEY, CDR2 SVGEGT. Here the CDR3 DNA reads TGTGCCAGCAGATACAGCGGGAGTACCGGGGAGCTGTTTTTT. This gives the protein CASRYSGSTGELFF.

The CDR3 sequence: CSAERAGGPDTQYF. CDR3 sequence (DNA): TGCAGTGCCGAGAGGGCGGGAGGGCCAGATACGCAGTATTTT. The chain recombines TRBV20-1 with TRBJ2-3; 9 positions match TRBD2. V was clipped by 6 bases and J by 4 bases; unmatched bases: 8. The CDR3 covers 14 residues. Germline lookup yields CDR1 DFQATT and CDR2 SNEGSKA (reference sequence).

This chain connects TRBV11-2 to TRBJ2-7; TRBD2 matches 7 bases. Losses at the gene ends were 1 base for V and 0 bases for J; bases not matched to a gene: 15. The CDR3 has 19 amino acids. Germline V gene data show CDR1 as SGHAT and CDR2 as FQNNGV. The CDR3 region has the DNA TGTGCCAGCAGCTTAGTCGGTTGGGGTTTAGTAGCGGGCTCCTACGAGCAGTACTTC. Its translation is CASSLVGWGLVAGSYEQYF. The full variable domain, rest sourced from reference TRBV11-2 and TRBJ2-7, is EAGVAQSPRYKIIEKRQSVAFWCNPISGHATLYWYQQILGQGPKLLIQFQNNGVVDDSQLPKDRFSAERLKGVDSTLKIQPAKLEDSAVYLCASSLVGWGLVAGSYEQYFGPGTRLTVT.

The chain is built from TRBV19 and TRBJ2-7, with 9 positions matching TRBD1. CDR1 and CDR2 (germline): LNHDA, SQIVND (reference sequence). CDR3 length: 16 amino acids. Unmatched junction bases numbered 10, after V lost 4 bases and J lost 3 bases. CDR3 nucleotides: TGTGCCAGTAGTACATCCGGGACAGGGTGGGACTACGAGCAGTACTTC. This codes for CASSTSGTGWDYEQYF.

V usage is TRBV5-1 and J usage is TRBJ2-3; D might be TRBD1 (6 bases). Germline CDR1 and CDR2: SGHRS and YFSETQ. This CDR3 spans 15 amino acids. V dropped 3 bases and J dropped 0 bases, with 11 bases sitting between them. CDR3 protein: CASSSDRTSTDTQYF. The CDR3 DNA follows: TGCGCCAGCAGCTCGGACAGAACTAGCACAGATACGCAGTATTTT. Together with reference TRBV5-1 and TRBJ2-3, the CDR3 gives the full variable domain: KAGVTQTPRYLIKTRGQQVTLSCSPISGHRSVSWYQQTPGQGLQFLFEYFSETQRNKGNFPGRFSGRQFSNSRSEMNVSTLELGDSALYLCASSSDRTSTDTQYFGPGTRLTVL.